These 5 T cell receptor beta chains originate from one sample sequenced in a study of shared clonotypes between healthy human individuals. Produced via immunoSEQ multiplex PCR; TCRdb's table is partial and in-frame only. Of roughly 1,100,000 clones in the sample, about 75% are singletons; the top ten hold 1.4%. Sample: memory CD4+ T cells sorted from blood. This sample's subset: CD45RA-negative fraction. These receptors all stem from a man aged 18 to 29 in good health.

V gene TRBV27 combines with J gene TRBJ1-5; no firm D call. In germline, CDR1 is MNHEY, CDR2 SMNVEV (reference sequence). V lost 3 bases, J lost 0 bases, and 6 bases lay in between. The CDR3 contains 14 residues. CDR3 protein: CASSFTNSNQPQHF. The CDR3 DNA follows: TGTGCCAGCAGTTTCACGAATAGCAATCAGCCCCAGCATTTT.

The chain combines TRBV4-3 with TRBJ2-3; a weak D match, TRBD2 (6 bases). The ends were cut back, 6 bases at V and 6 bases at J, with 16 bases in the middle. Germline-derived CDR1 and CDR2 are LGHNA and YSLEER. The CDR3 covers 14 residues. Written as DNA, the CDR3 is TGCGCCAGCAGTAACAGAGGGAGGAGCGATACGCAGTATTTT. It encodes CASSNRGRSDTQYF.

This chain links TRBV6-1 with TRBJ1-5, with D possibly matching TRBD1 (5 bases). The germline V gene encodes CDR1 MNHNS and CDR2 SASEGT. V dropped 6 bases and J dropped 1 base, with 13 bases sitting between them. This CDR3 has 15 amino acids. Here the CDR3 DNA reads TGTGCCAGCAGGAAAAGGGACGCAAGCAATCAGCCCCAGCATTTT. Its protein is CASRKRDASNQPQHF.

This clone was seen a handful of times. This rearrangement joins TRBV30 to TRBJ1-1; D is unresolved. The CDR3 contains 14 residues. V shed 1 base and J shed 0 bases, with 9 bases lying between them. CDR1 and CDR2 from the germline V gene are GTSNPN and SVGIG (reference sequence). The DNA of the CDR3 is TGTGCCTGGAGTGGGCGCGGGGTGAACACTGAAGCTTTCTTT. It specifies CAWSGRGVNTEAFF.

The CDR3 spells CASSLAHSRGNEKLFF. CDR3 nucleotides: TGTGCCAGCAGCTTGGCGCACTCGCGGGGTAATGAAAAACTGTTTTTT. The chain links TRBV5-4 to TRBJ1-4; the D is unclear. The CDR3 runs 16 residues. Trimming shortened V by 0 bases and J by 4 bases, and 13 bases separated the two germline ends. Germline V CDR1 and CDR2: SGHNT, YYREEE (reference sequence).